One and the same sample provided the 6 T cell receptor beta chains below, sequenced in a study of cytomegalovirus exposure and HLA in healthy donors. In the PCR, 60 Vbeta and 13 Jbeta primers were used. Clones were read by immunoSEQ multiplex PCR, and TCRdb kept only the in-frame ones, dropping some. The sample yields some 150,000 clones, more than 80% seen once. The sample comprised PBMCs. These receptors were taken from a woman younger than 45 in good health and CMV-seropositive.

This sequence joins TRBV7-9 and TRBJ1-3, with a possible D match to TRBD1 (6 bases). This CDR3 is 13 amino acids long. Germline-derived CDR1 and CDR2 are SEHNR and FQNEAQ (reference sequence). The V end was cut by 5 bases, the J end by 8 bases, with 13 bases between. CDR3 in DNA: TGTGCCAGCAGCCCCGGACAGCAAGACACCATATATTTT. Translated, it gives CASSPGQQDTIYF.

This chain uses TRBV29-1 with TRBJ2-4; TRBD1 matches 9 bases. Germline V lookup: CDR1 SQVTM, CDR2 ANQGSEA. Trimming cost V 7 bases and J 4 bases; bases outside gene matches: 8. CDR3 length: 14 amino acids. The CDR3 loop is CSAAGTGRKNIQYF. CDR3 nucleotide sequence: TGCAGCGCAGCCGGGACAGGGCGAAAAAACATTCAGTACTTC.

This chain uses TRBV19 with TRBJ2-3, with 8 bases fitting TRBD2. The CDR3 contains 14 residues. Germline V CDR1 and CDR2: LNHDA, SQIVND (reference sequence). V dropped 3 bases and J dropped 6; count of bases not matched to a gene: 5. CDR3 in amino acids: CASSIGGGQDTQYF. DNA of the CDR3: TGTGCCAGTAGTATTGGCGGGGGGCAGGATACGCAGTATTTT.

This chain joins TRBV19 and TRBJ2-2; no definite D call. With 3 bases removed from V and 3 bases from J, the gap between germline ends came to 11 bases. There are 15 residues in the CDR3. The germline V gene encodes CDR1 LNHDA and CDR2 SQIVND (reference sequence). Here the CDR3 DNA reads TGTGCCAGTAGTATTAGAACAGCATACACCGGGGAGCTGTTTTTT. This translates into CASSIRTAYTGELFF.

This rearrangement joins TRBV7-9 to TRBJ1-2; no reliable D call. The V end was cut by 3 bases, the J end by 4 bases, with 12 bases between. The germline V gene has CDR1 SEHNR and CDR2 FQNEAQ (reference sequence). The CDR3 has 14 residues. CDR3 amino acids: CASSLPQSSYGYTF. The CDR3 DNA is TGTGCCAGCAGCTTGCCACAGAGCTCCTATGGCTACACCTTC.

This chain connects TRBV9 to TRBJ2-7; weak D call: TRBD2 (6 bases). This CDR3 contains 15 residues. The germline V and J ends were trimmed by 0 bases and 5 bases, with 15 bases remaining between them. Germline assignment: CDR1 SGDLS and CDR2 YYNGEE. The CDR3 DNA reads as TGTGCCAGCAGCGTAGGGAGGGACCGGAGGGACGAGCAGTACTTC. Its protein is CASSVGRDRRDEQYF.